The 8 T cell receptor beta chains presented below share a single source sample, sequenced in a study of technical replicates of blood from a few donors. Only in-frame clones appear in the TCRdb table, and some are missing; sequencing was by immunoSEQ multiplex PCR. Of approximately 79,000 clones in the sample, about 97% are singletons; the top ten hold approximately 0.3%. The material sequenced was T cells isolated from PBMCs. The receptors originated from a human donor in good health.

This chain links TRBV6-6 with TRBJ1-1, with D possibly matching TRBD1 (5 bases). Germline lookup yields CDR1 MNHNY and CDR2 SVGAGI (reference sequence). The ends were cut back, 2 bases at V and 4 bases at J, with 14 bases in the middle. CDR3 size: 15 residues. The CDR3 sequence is CASSYTTQDRTEAFF. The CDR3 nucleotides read TGTGCCAGCAGTTACACCACACAGGACCGCACTGAAGCTTTCTTT.

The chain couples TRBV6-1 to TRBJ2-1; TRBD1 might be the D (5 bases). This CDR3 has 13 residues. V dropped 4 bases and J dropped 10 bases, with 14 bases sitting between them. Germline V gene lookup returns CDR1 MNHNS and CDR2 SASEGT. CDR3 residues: CASSVARRQEQFF. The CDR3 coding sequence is TGTGCCAGCAGTGTAGCAAGGAGACAGGAGCAGTTCTTC.

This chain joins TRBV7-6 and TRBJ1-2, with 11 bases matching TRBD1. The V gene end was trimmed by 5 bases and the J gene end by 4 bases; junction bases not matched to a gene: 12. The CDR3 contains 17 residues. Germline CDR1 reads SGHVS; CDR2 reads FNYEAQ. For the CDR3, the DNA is TGTGCCAGCAGCCCAAGGACAGGGGGCTTCCACGTCTATGGCTACACCTTC. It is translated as CASSPRTGGFHVYGYTF.

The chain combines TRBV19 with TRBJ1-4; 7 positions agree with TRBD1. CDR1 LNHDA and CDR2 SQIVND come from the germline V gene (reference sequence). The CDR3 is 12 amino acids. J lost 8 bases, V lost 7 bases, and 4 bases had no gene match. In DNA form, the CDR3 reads TGTGCCAGTACCGGGGACAGAGAAAAACTGTTTTTT. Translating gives CASTGDREKLFF.

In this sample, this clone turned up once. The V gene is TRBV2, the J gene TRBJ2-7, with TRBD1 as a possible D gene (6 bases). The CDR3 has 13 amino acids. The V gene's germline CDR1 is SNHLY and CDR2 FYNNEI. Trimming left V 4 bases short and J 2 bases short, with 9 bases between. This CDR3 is CASSGTEAYEQYF. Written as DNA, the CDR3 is TGTGCCAGCAGTGGGACAGAGGCCTACGAGCAGTACTTC.

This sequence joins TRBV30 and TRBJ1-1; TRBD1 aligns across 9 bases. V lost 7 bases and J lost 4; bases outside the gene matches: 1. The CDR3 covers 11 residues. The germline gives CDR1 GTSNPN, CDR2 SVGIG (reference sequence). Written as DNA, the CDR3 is TGTGCCTCGGACAGGGGCACTGAAGCTTTCTTT. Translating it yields CASDRGTEAFF.

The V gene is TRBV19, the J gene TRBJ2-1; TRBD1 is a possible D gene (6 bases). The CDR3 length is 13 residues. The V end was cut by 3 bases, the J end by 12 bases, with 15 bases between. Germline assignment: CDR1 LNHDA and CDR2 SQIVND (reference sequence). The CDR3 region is CASSMRDRTPQFF. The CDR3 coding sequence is TGTGCCAGTAGTATGAGAGACAGGACCCCGCAGTTCTTC.

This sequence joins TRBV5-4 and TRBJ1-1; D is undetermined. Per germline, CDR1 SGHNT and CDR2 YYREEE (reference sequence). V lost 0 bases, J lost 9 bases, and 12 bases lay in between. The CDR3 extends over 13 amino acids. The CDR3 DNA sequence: TGTGCCAGCAGCTTGGCGTCAGGTAAACAAGCTTTCTTT. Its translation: CASSLASGKQAFF.